This TCR beta chain was identified in a study of control samples from healthy donors and cancer patients. This CDR3 region has 15 residues. Germline values: CDR1 SGDLS, CDR2 YYNGEE. Trimming left V 4 bases short and J 8 bases short, with 21 bases between. Libraries were prepared by immunoSEQ multiplex PCR; TCRdb keeps only in-frame clonotypes and omits some of them. The data contain over 150,000 clones, approximately 91% of them singletons. This clone has a single count. The chain uses TRBV9 and TRBJ1-2; no firm D call. This receptor was taken from a woman aged 40-49 years in good health. The sequenced sample consisted of blood. CDR3 loop: CASSPREGFVLGYTF. As DNA, the CDR3 is TGTGCCAGCAGCCCCCGGGAAGGTTTTGTACTGGGCTACACCTTC. The entire variable domain, with the rest obtained from reference TRBV9 and TRBJ1-2, is as follows: DSGVTQTPKHLITATGQRVTLRCSPRSGDLSVYWYQQSLDQGLQFLIQYYNGEERAKGNILERFSAQQFPDLHSELNLSSLELGDSALYFCASSPREGFVLGYTFGSGTRLTVV.